These 8 T cell receptor beta chains share one sample of origin, sequenced in a study of T cell responses to AZD1222 COVID-19 vaccine. The method was immunoSEQ multiplex PCR; TCRdb's version includes in-frame clones alone and lacks a portion of them. The sample holds approximately 100,000 clones, around nine tenths seen once. The sequencing used peripheral blood, collected on day 0 of AZD1222 vaccination. The receptors stem from an adult in good health.

The DNA of the CDR3 is TGTGCCAGCAGCCCCCTATACACTGAAGCTTTCTTT. This codes for CASSPLYTEAFF. This chain links TRBV28 with TRBJ1-1; D unclear. The germline gives CDR1 MDHEN, CDR2 SYDVKM. V gave up 6 bases and J gave up 3 bases, with 8 bases separating them. The CDR3 loop spans 12 amino acids.

The rearrangement uses TRBV18 and TRBJ1-4; D is uncertain. The CDR3 extends over 13 amino acids. Trimming took 2 bases from V and 3 from J, leaving 4 bases between them. Germline values: CDR1 KGHSH, CDR2 LQKENI. In DNA, the CDR3 is TGTGCCAGCTCACCAGGGGCTAATGAAAAACTGTTTTTT. Its protein product is CASSPGANEKLFF.

The chain joins TRBV5-8 to TRBJ2-1, with a tentative D call TRBD1 (5 bases). The germline V gene encodes CDR1 SGHTS and CDR2 YDEGEE. With 0 bases removed from V and 1 base from J, the gap between germline ends came to 11 bases. The CDR3 spans 16 residues. The CDR3 is CASSLVRGASYNEQFF. DNA for the CDR3: TGTGCCAGCAGCTTGGTAAGGGGCGCTTCCTACAATGAGCAGTTCTTC.

V is TRBV19 and J is TRBJ1-5; D possibly corresponds to TRBD1 (5 bases). The CDR3 totals 15 residues. Looked up from germline, CDR1 is LNHDA and CDR2 is SQIVND (reference sequence). Trimming stripped 5 bases from V and 1 base from J, with 12 bases between. The CDR3, as DNA: TGTGCCAGTAGTCTCGTCGCAGGGAGCAATCAGCCCCAGCATTTT. Translating it yields CASSLVAGSNQPQHF.

J is TRBJ1-2 and V is TRBV7-2; 7 nucleotides match TRBD1. Germline-derived CDR1 and CDR2 are SGHTA and FQGNSA. Trimming cost V 2 bases and J 9 bases; bases outside gene matches: 9. This CDR3 spans 14 amino acids. In nucleotides, the CDR3 is TGTGCCAGCAGCTTACGGCAGGGGGAGAGTCGCTACACCTTC. It specifies CASSLRQGESRYTF.

The chain carries TRBV12-5 and TRBJ1-1; D is undetermined. Germline V lookup: CDR1 LGHNT, CDR2 FRNRAP. V was pared by 7 bases and J by 4 bases, with 13 bases between. The CDR3 spans 13 residues. The CDR3 loop reads CASALAVRTEAFF. Here the CDR3 DNA reads TGTGCTAGTGCCCTGGCGGTTCGCACTGAAGCTTTCTTT. The full variable domain, rest sourced from reference TRBV12-5 and TRBJ1-1, is DARVTQTPRHKVTEMGQEVTMRCQPILGHNTVFWYRQTMMQGLELLAYFRNRAPLDDSGMPKDRFSAEMPDATLATLKIQPSEPRDSAVYFCASALAVRTEAFFGQGTRLTVV.

This chain joins TRBV3-1 (or the pseudogene TRBV3-2) and TRBJ1-2, with a possible D match to TRBD1 (6 bases). The CDR3 runs 14 residues. Looked up from germline, CDR1 is LGHDT and CDR2 is YNNKEL (reference sequence). Trimming shortened V by 3 bases and J by 7 bases, and 15 bases separated the two germline ends. CDR3 loop: CASSHGQPFGGYTF. Here the CDR3 DNA reads TGTGCCAGCAGCCACGGACAGCCATTTGGTGGCTACACCTTC.

The chain links TRBV9 to TRBJ2-2, with 11 bases lining up with TRBD2. Germline V gene data show CDR1 as SGDLS and CDR2 as YYNGEE. The CDR3 is 15 residues long. J was trimmed by 7 bases and V by 3 bases; bases with no gene match: 5. Here the CDR3 reads CASSGTGLAGGELFF. DNA of the CDR3: TGTGCCAGCAGCGGGACAGGACTAGCGGGCGGGGAGCTGTTTTTT.